Given below is one TCR beta chain in context. Its target is unknown. The data are from a study of PD-1 blockade in classical Hodgkin lymphoma. Relapse after autologous stem cell transplantation occurred in every patient, and brentuximab vedotin exposure varied. CDR1 and CDR2 (germline): SGHRS, YFSETQ. V gave up 0 bases and J gave up 1 base, with 11 bases separating them. The CDR3 sequence is 15 residues long. Some clones are missing from TCRdb's copy, which holds only in-frame ones; the method was immunoSEQ multiplex PCR. The table shows approximately 150,000 clones, with around 73% occurring only once. Study-level points and caveats: There was a significant rise in CD4+ TCR diversity by C4D1, with no such rise for CD8+. Newly diagnosed patients reportedly had lower baseline TCR diversity than healthy donors.

The chain combines TRBV5-1 with TRBJ2-7; possible D gene TRBD2, 5 bases. This receptor was obtained from a human donor with classical Hodgkin lymphoma. Sequencing used peripheral blood mononuclear cells (PBMCs), obtained before the second cycle of nivolumab. The CDR3 reads CASSLALGGSYEQYF. Here the CDR3 DNA reads TGCGCCAGCAGCTTGGCTCTAGGAGGTTCCTACGAGCAGTACTTC.